This is a list of T cell receptor beta chains from one sample in a study of graft-versus-host responses after intestinal transplantation. Assay: immunoSEQ multiplex PCR; the TCRdb copy retains only in-frame clones and omits some. The sample has over 100,000 clones; 93% are singletons. Their recognized antigens are unknown. The sample here was unstimulated CD8+ T cells sorted from spleen or lymph node cells, taken before transplant. These receptors originate from a human donor who was the organ donor for an intestinal transplant. CDR3s include the opening cysteine and the closing phenylalanine or tryptophan. Each record gives: J gene, D gene, clone size, V gene, CDR3 protein, CDR3 DNA. D genes are given only for firm matches. Size is omitted from some rows. Given values are once, few, many or a class for expanded clones.

TRBJ2-4 NA NA TRBV7-2 CASSLWGRLKNIQYF TGTGCCAGCAGCTTATGGGGTAGACTCAAAAACATTCAGTACTTC
TRBJ2-2 TRBD1 NA TRBV29-1 CSVVWDRAAGGELFF TGCAGCGTTGTTTGGGACAGGGCCGCGGGCGGGGAGCTGTTTTTT
TRBJ2-7 NA NA TRBV9 CASSVAADKYEQYF TGTGCCAGCAGCGTAGCGGCGGACAAATACGAGCAGTACTTC
TRBJ2-5 NA NA TRBV9 CASSVGYGLGETQYF TGTGCCAGCAGCGTAGGATACGGGCTTGGGGAGACCCAGTACTTC
TRBJ2-1 NA once TRBV9 CASSVLGESYNEQFF TGTGCCAGCAGCGTATTAGGGGAGTCCTACAATGAGCAGTTCTTC
TRBJ2-5 NA NA TRBV7-8 CASSLAAGETQYF TGTGCCAGCAGCTTAGCGGCCGGGGAGACCCAGTACTTC
TRBJ2-7 NA NA TRBV15 CATSNLKPGHLTPYEQYF TGTGCCACCAGCAATCTCAAACCGGGACACCTAACCCCCTACGAGCAGTACTTC
TRBJ2-3 NA NA TRBV19 CASTKSETDTQYF TGTGCCAGCACCAAGTCCGAAACAGATACGCAGTATTTT
TRBJ2-5 NA NA TRBV10-1 CASSEDGEETQYF TGCGCCAGCAGTGAAGATGGGGAAGAGACCCAGTACTTC
TRBJ2-7 NA NA TRBV27 CASSPWRGPDEQYF TGTGCCAGCAGTCCATGGAGGGGACCGGACGAGCAGTACTTC
TRBJ2-2 TRBD2 NA TRBV13 CASSLKAGEWVEAGELFF TGTGCCAGCAGCTTAAAAGCGGGAGAATGGGTGGAGGCCGGGGAGCTGTTTTTT
TRBJ2-7 TRBD2 NA TRBV11-2 CASSLDGGLADEQYF TGTGCCAGCAGCTTAGATGGTGGACTAGCCGACGAGCAGTACTTC
TRBJ2-1 TRBD2 NA TRBV27 CASSLYSGSPPGDNEQFF TGTGCCAGCAGTTTATATAGCGGGAGCCCTCCGGGCGACAATGAGCAGTTCTTC
TRBJ2-7 NA NA TRBV19 CASSIGTGAASYEQYF TGTGCCAGTAGTATAGGGACGGGCGCGGCCTCCTACGAGCAGTACTTC
TRBJ2-7 NA once TRBV5-4 CASSLPGSSSYEQYF TGTGCCAGCAGCTTGCCCGGGAGTTCCTCCTACGAGCAGTACTTC
TRBJ2-7 TRBD2 NA TRBV10-1 CASSEAGLAGSYEQYF TGCGCCAGCAGTGAGGCGGGACTAGCGGGATCCTACGAGCAGTACTTC
TRBJ1-1 TRBD1 NA TRBV28 CASSPMTGTEAFF TGTGCCAGCAGTCCCATGACAGGGACTGAAGCTTTCTTT
TRBJ2-7 NA NA TRBV9 CASSPHSYEQYF TGTGCCAGCAGCCCCCACTCCTACGAGCAGTACTTC
TRBJ2-1 TRBD2 NA TRBV27 CASSLLAGGPVNEQFF TGTGCCAGCAGTCTATTAGCGGGAGGGCCGGTAAATGAGCAGTTCTTC
TRBJ2-2 NA once TRBV15 CATSRDLAGQELFF TGTGCCACCAGCAGAGATTTGGCAGGCCAGGAGCTGTTTTTT
TRBJ2-7 TRBD1 NA TRBV28 CASSFEGYDRVTYEQYF TGTGCCAGCAGTTTCGAGGGCTACGACAGGGTAACCTACGAGCAGTACTTC
TRBJ2-3 TRBD2 once TRBV9 CASSVGTSGSTDTQYF TGTGCCAGCAGCGTGGGGACTAGCGGGAGCACAGATACGCAGTATTTT
TRBJ2-3 NA NA TRBV19 CASSISRTTDTQYF TGTGCCAGTAGTATCTCTCGGACCACAGATACGCAGTATTTT
TRBJ2-7 NA few TRBV10-3 CAISVFGATVYEQYF TGTGCCATCAGTGTGTTTGGGGCCACTGTCTACGAGCAGTACTTC
TRBJ1-1 NA NA TRBV6-5 CASSYVAGWGTEAFF TGTGCCAGCAGTTACGTGGCGGGGTGGGGCACTGAAGCTTTCTTT
TRBJ1-1 NA NA TRBV5-1 CASSWDNTEAFF TGCGCCAGCAGCTGGGACAACACTGAAGCTTTCTTT
TRBJ1-1 NA NA TRBV30 CAWTVGQGVAFF TGTGCCTGGACGGTGGGGCAAGGCGTGGCTTTCTTT
TRBJ1-3 NA NA TRBV9 CASSVFRAPSSGNTIYF TGTGCCAGCAGCGTGTTCAGGGCCCCCAGCTCTGGAAACACCATATATTTT
TRBJ1-1 NA NA TRBV9 CASSLMGGNTEAFF TGTGCCAGCAGCCTAATGGGGGGGAACACTGAAGCTTTCTTT
TRBJ2-7 TRBD1 NA TRBV11-2 CASSLERDSNWYEQYF TGTGCCAGCAGCTTAGAACGGGACAGTAACTGGTACGAGCAGTACTTC
TRBJ1-3 NA NA TRBV5-4 CASSGTDSGNTIYF TGTGCCAGCAGCGGGACGGACTCTGGAAACACCATATATTTT
TRBJ2-5 TRBD2 NA TRBV4-2 CASSWTSGSTETQYF TGTGCCAGCAGCTGGACTAGCGGGAGTACGGAGACCCAGTACTTC
TRBJ1-2 TRBD1 NA TRBV14 CASSQGLGQGAGYTF TGTGCCAGCAGCCAAGGTCTGGGACAGGGGGCTGGCTACACCTTC
TRBJ2-3 NA NA TRBV2 CASSRAGLGDTQYF TGTGCCAGCAGTCGGGCGGGTTTAGGAGATACGCAGTATTTT
TRBJ2-2 TRBD2 NA TRBV30 CAWSVLEGLHTGELFF TGTGCCTGGAGTGTTCTAGAGGGACTACACACCGGGGAGCTGTTTTTT
TRBJ2-7 TRBD2 few TRBV6-1 CASTPDDSGSYEQYF TGTGCCAGCACCCCGGATGATAGCGGGAGCTACGAGCAGTACTTC
TRBJ2-7 NA NA TRBV28 CASSLVAVPLRAYEQYF TGTGCCAGCAGTTTGGTAGCAGTTCCCTTAAGGGCCTACGAGCAGTACTTC
TRBJ2-7 NA once TRBV27 CASSLGAYYEQYF TGTGCCAGCAGTTTGGGGGCATACTACGAGCAGTACTTC
TRBJ2-6 NA once TRBV27 CASSRKFIADSGANVLTF TGTGCCAGCAGCCGTAAATTCATCGCCGACTCTGGGGCCAACGTCCTGACTTTC
TRBJ2-6 NA NA TRBV4-2 CASSQEAGANVLTF TGTGCCAGCAGCCAAGAGGCTGGGGCCAACGTCCTGACTTTC
TRBJ1-1 NA NA TRBV5-6 CASSLFWGPEAFF TGTGCCAGCAGCTTGTTTTGGGGTCCTGAAGCTTTCTTT
TRBJ1-2 NA NA TRBV2 CASNPVGSNYGYTF TGTGCCAGCAACCCAGTAGGATCTAACTATGGCTACACCTTC
TRBJ1-1 NA NA TRBV6-1 CASTPSGNTEAFF TGTGCCAGCACCCCTTCAGGGAACACTGAAGCTTTCTTT
TRBJ2-7 NA NA TRBV27 CASSLNRGGYEQYF TGTGCCAGCAGTTTAAACAGGGGAGGCTACGAGCAGTACTTC
TRBJ1-1 NA NA TRBV25-1 CASSRLGATEAFF TGTGCCAGCAGCAGGCTGGGGGCCACTGAAGCTTTCTTT
TRBJ2-3 NA once TRBV2 CASSEASDDPSFYSTDTQYF TGTGCCAGCAGTGAAGCCTCCGATGACCCTTCTTTTTATAGCACAGATACGCAGTATTTT
TRBJ1-1 NA NA TRBV27 CASSPRGQNTEAFF TGTGCCAGCAGTCCGCGGGGACAGAACACTGAAGCTTTCTTT
TRBJ2-1 TRBD1 NA TRBV7-8 CASSAGTASSYNEQFF TGTGCCAGCAGCGCCGGGACAGCCAGCTCCTACAATGAGCAGTTCTTC
TRBJ2-1 NA NA TRBV29-1 CSVSFRPFQGEQFF TGCAGCGTGAGTTTTCGTCCGTTCCAAGGTGAGCAGTTCTTC
TRBJ2-7 NA NA TRBV7-9 CASTREGRAYEQYF TGTGCCAGCACCAGGGAAGGCAGGGCCTACGAGCAGTACTTC
TRBJ2-1 NA few TRBV30 CAWSDPYSYNEQFF TGTGCCTGGAGTGACCCATACTCCTACAATGAGCAGTTCTTC